The rows below give T cell receptor beta chains drawn from one sample of a study of cytomegalovirus exposure and HLA in healthy donors. Libraries were prepared by immunoSEQ multiplex PCR; TCRdb keeps only in-frame clonotypes and omits some of them. The sample's table shows 200,000 to 250,000 clones. The sequenced sample was PBMCs. Receptor source: a woman younger than 45 in good health and CMV-seropositive. The CDR3 runs from the conserved cysteine through the conserved F or W. D genes are given only for firm matches.

>TRBD1|TRBJ2-7|TRBV20-1
CSASTGTGQYF
TGCAGTGCTAGCACGGGGACAGGCCAGTACTTC
>-|TRBJ2-3|TRBV11-2
CASSAGSTDTQYF
TGTGCCAGCAGTGCGGGGAGCACAGATACGCAGTATTTT
>TRBD1|TRBJ1-2|TRBV6-6
CASSYSATGYASGYTF
TGTGCCAGCAGTTACTCAGCGACAGGGTACGCAAGTGGCTACACCTTC
>-|TRBJ1-1|TRBV28
CASSLPKDNAYTEAFF
TGTGCCAGCAGTTTACCGAAGGACAACGCCTACACTGAAGCTTTCTTT
>-|TRBJ2-7|TRBV28
CASSSGSSYEQYF
TGTGCCAGCAGTTCGGGTAGCTCCTACGAGCAGTACTTC
>TRBD2|TRBJ2-3|TRBV7-2
CASNIPGTSGRNTQYF
TGTGCCAGCAACATCCCCGGGACTAGCGGGAGGAATACGCAGTATTTT
>-|TRBJ2-6|TRBV6-5
CASSYSKGAGANVLTF
TGTGCCAGCAGTTACTCGAAGGGAGCTGGGGCCAACGTCCTGACTTTC
>TRBD1|TRBJ2-7|TRBV10-3
CAIKPGQSYEQYF
TGTGCCATCAAACCGGGACAGAGCTACGAGCAGTACTTC
>TRBD2|TRBJ2-1|TRBV30
CAWSVGLAGVNEQFF
TGTGCCTGGAGTGTTGGGCTAGCGGGAGTAAATGAGCAGTTCTTC
>TRBD1|TRBJ2-1|TRBV4-3
CASSPRVGGVYNEQFF
TGCGCCAGCAGCCCAAGGGTAGGGGGCGTTTACAATGAGCAGTTCTTC
>TRBD2|TRBJ2-7|TRBV10-3
CAISTSSTYEQYF
TGTGCCATTTCGACTAGCTCCACCTACGAGCAGTACTTC
>-|TRBJ1-4|TRBV5-1
CASSLTPTGSSNEKLFF
TGCGCCAGCAGCTTGACCCCCACGGGTTCATCTAATGAAAAACTGTTTTTT
>-|TRBJ1-5|TRBV6-1
CASSEALGKWQPQRF
TGTGCCAGCAGTGAAGCGCTCGGGAAATGGCAGCCCCAGCGTTTT
>-|TRBJ1-6|TRBV7-9
CASSLMTDNSPLHF
TGTGCCAGCAGCTTAATGACAGATAATTCACCCCTCCACTTT
>-|TRBJ1-2|TRBV2
CASSARTEGYTF
TGTGCCAGCAGTGCAAGGACAGAGGGCTACACCTTC
>-|TRBJ1-3|TRBV5-1
CASSLVGGSSGNTIYF
TGCGCCAGCAGCTTGGTTGGCGGGAGCTCTGGAAACACCATATATTTT
>TRBD2|TRBJ2-5|TRBV20-1
CSATGGGTQYF
TGCAGTGCTACCGGCGGGGGGACCCAGTACTTC
>TRBD1|TRBJ1-4|TRBV11-2
CASNWDRDNEKLFF
TGTGCCAGCAACTGGGACAGGGATAATGAAAAACTGTTTTTT
>-|TRBJ1-2|TRBV7-8
CASSHSSNYGYTF
TGTGCCAGCAGCCACAGTTCTAACTATGGCTACACCTTC
>-|TRBJ1-2|TRBV11-2
CASSPRWGGEYYGYTF
TGTGCCAGCAGCCCGCGGTGGGGGGGAGAATACTATGGCTACACCTTC
>-|TRBJ2-7|TRBV28
CASSLVQGSSYEQYF
TGTGCCAGCAGTTTAGTCCAGGGTAGTAGCTACGAGCAGTACTTC
>TRBD1|TRBJ1-2|TRBV19
CASSIDRGISGYTF
TGTGCCAGTAGTATTGACAGGGGTATCTCTGGCTACACCTTC
>-|TRBJ2-7|TRBV7-2
CASSSQGGGEQYF
TGTGCCAGCAGCTCACAGGGCGGGGGCGAGCAGTACTTC